A single T cell receptor (beta chain) is shown here with its context. This entry comes from a study of blood T cell repertoires in COVID-19. The CDR3 contains 15 residues. Per germline, CDR1 MDHEN and CDR2 SYDVKM. Trimming removed 7 bases from V and 0 bases from J, with 15 bases in between. TCRdb keeps only in-frame clones here, not all; method: immunoSEQ multiplex PCR. The sample holds around 180,000 clones, 85% to 90% seen once. This rearrangement joins TRBV28 to TRBJ1-2; no clear D. The TCR was taken from a woman in her 30s with active or convalescent COVID-19. Sequencing input: peripheral blood. The CDR3 DNA follows: TGTGCCAGCACCCACGGTGGGCTAACTAACTATGGCTACACCTTC. This sequence encodes CASTHGGLTNYGYTF.